These 8 T cell receptor beta chains originate from one sample sequenced in a study of OX40 agonist ivuxolimab in advanced cancers. Clones were sequenced by immunoSEQ multiplex PCR, and TCRdb holds only the in-frame ones, with some missing. The table includes tens of thousands of clones, 70% to 90% detected once. The source was CD4+ or CD8+ T cells sorted from blood, collected in a trial of the OX40 agonist ivuxolimab. The receptors here all came from an adult with an advanced solid tumor such as melanoma, head and neck, liver or kidney cancer.

V is TRBV2 and J is TRBJ1-4; perhaps TRBD1 as D (5 bases). V lost 4 bases, J lost 6 bases, and 12 bases lay in between. Germline assignment: CDR1 SNHLY and CDR2 FYNNEI. This CDR3 region has 14 residues. In nucleotides, the CDR3 is TGTGCCAGCAGTGCTGGGACGGGGGATGAAAAACTGTTTTTT. Protein: CASSAGTGDEKLFF.

The chain links TRBV5-5 to TRBJ2-1, with 8 bases identical to TRBD2. Germline V gives CDR1 SGHKS, CDR2 YYEKEE (reference sequence). This CDR3 has 14 amino acids. V was clipped by 5 bases and J by 7 bases; unmatched bases: 8. CDR3 DNA: TGTGCCAGCAGTTCCGTAGCGGGGTATAATGAGCAGTTCTTC. This codes for CASSSVAGYNEQFF.

V and J are TRBV18 and TRBJ2-1; 8 bases are shared with TRBD2. The CDR3 runs to 16 residues. Germline values: CDR1 KGHSH, CDR2 LQKENI. V gave up 4 bases and J gave up 4 bases; unmatched junction bases: 9. The CDR3 sequence is CASSRAPSGLYNEQFF. As DNA, the CDR3 is TGTGCCAGCTCACGGGCCCCTAGCGGGCTATACAATGAGCAGTTCTTC.

This chain links TRBV2 with TRBJ2-7; either TRBD1 or TRBD2 may supply D (5 bases each). V lost 10 bases and J lost 3, with 19 bases in between. This CDR3 is built from 14 residues. Germline V gene sequence: CDR1 SNHLY, CDR2 FYNNEI. The CDR3 protein is CATGRGPPIYEQYF. The CDR3 nucleotides read TGTGCCACCGGTAGGGGACCACCCATCTACGAGCAGTACTTC.

The chain combines TRBV7-2 with TRBJ2-7; D remains unclear. V was clipped by 2 bases and J by 5 bases, with 10 bases between them. This CDR3 comprises 13 residues. The germline V gene has CDR1 SGHTA and CDR2 FQGNSA. CDR3: CASSLNRLNEQYF. The CDR3 region has the DNA TGTGCCAGCAGCTTAAACCGCCTGAACGAGCAGTACTTC.

The rearrangement joins TRBV6-5 to TRBJ2-3, with TRBD1 matching over 9 bases. CDR1 and CDR2 from the germline V gene are MNHEY and SVGAGI. The CDR3 is 15 residues long. V dropped 5 bases and J dropped 4; count of bases not matched to a gene: 7. CDR3 sequence (DNA): TGTGCCAGCAGTACCGGGACAGGGTTGCCAGATACGCAGTATTTT. This encodes CASSTGTGLPDTQYF.

The J gene is TRBJ2-7, the V gene TRBV10-3; D possibly corresponds to TRBD1 (6 bases). CDR1 and CDR2 (germline): ENHRY, SYGVKD. The V gene lost 6 bases and the J gene lost 5 bases, with 17 bases spanning the gap. The CDR3 is 14 residues long. As DNA, the CDR3 is TGTGCCATCAGCCGGGAACAGGGAGAGAACGAGCAGTACTTC. Translation: CAISREQGENEQYF.

The chain links TRBV5-1 to TRBJ2-5; D may be TRBD1 or TRBD2 (5 bases each). The germline V gene has CDR1 SGHRS and CDR2 YFSETQ. The CDR3 is made up of 14 amino acids. V was shortened by 7 bases and J by 4 bases, with 17 bases between the two germline ends. Here the CDR3 reads CASAQGGGGETQYF. The CDR3 nucleotides read TGCGCCAGCGCCCAGGGCGGAGGAGGAGAGACCCAGTACTTC.